A selection of T cell receptor beta chains follows, all from one sample in a study of T cells after yellow fever vaccination. TCRdb redid the calling of the 5' RACE reads with MiXCR, one entry per CDR3 protein. The sample lists 99,000 or so distinct CDR3 sequences; approximately 6.3% were seen once. This specimen consisted of CD8+ T cells sorted from PBMCs, obtained 10 days after the yellow fever booster vaccination. These receptors were obtained from a man aged 18 to 30 who received the YFV17D yellow fever vaccine. CDR3s include the opening cysteine and the closing phenylalanine or tryptophan. Fields, in order: CDR3 DNA, CDR3 protein, J gene, D gene, V gene, clone size. D genes are given only for firm matches. Clone size is stated in some rows and not others, as once, few, many or a class when expanded.

CDR3 DNA: TGCGCCAGCAGCTTGGGTCCTCGGGGAAGGCGGACTGAAGCTTTCTTT
CDR3 protein: CASSLGPRGRRTEAFF
J gene: TRBJ1-1
D gene: -
V gene: TRBV5-1
clone size: -

CDR3 DNA: TGTGCCAGCAGCTCCTGGACAGAAACTTACGAGCAGTACTTC
CDR3 protein: CASSSWTETYEQYF
J gene: TRBJ2-7
D gene: -
V gene: TRBV7-2
clone size: -

CDR3 DNA: TGTGCCAGCAGTGGGGGGGGGGCAGCCGACGCTTTCTTT
CDR3 protein: CASSGGGAADAFF
J gene: TRBJ1-1
D gene: -
V gene: TRBV6-6
clone size: few

CDR3 DNA: TGTGCCAGCAGTGAACTAGCGGGGGGGCCAGATACGCAGTATTTT
CDR3 protein: CASSELAGGPDTQYF
J gene: TRBJ2-3
D gene: TRBD2
V gene: TRBV6-1
clone size: medium-sized

CDR3 DNA: TGCGCCAGCAGCTCCCGAGGCACAGGAACCTACGAGCAGTACTTC
CDR3 protein: CASSSRGTGTYEQYF
J gene: TRBJ2-7
D gene: -
V gene: TRBV4-1
clone size: few

CDR3 DNA: TGTGCCAGCACCCGGGGGACGCCTAACTATGGCTACACCTTC
CDR3 protein: CASTRGTPNYGYTF
J gene: TRBJ1-2
D gene: -
V gene: TRBV12-3/TRBV12-4
clone size: -

CDR3 DNA: TGTGCCAGTAGTCTCGGCAGGGGCCGCACTGAAGCTTTCTTT
CDR3 protein: CASSLGRGRTEAFF
J gene: TRBJ1-1
D gene: -
V gene: TRBV19
clone size: few

CDR3 DNA: TGCGCCAGCAGCTTGGCAGGGTGGACCGAAGCTTTCTTT
CDR3 protein: CASSLAGWTEAFF
J gene: TRBJ1-1
D gene: -
V gene: TRBV5-1
clone size: few

CDR3 DNA: TGTGCCAGCAGCCAAGATTCGGCCTTCTCAGGATTGGACTACGAGCAGTACTTC
CDR3 protein: CASSQDSAFSGLDYEQYF
J gene: TRBJ2-7
D gene: -
V gene: TRBV4-2
clone size: many

CDR3 DNA: TGCAGTGCTAGGCTTTCGGAGACCCAGTACTTC
CDR3 protein: CSARLSETQYF
J gene: TRBJ2-5
D gene: -
V gene: TRBV20-1
clone size: few

CDR3 DNA: TGTGCCAGCAGTCCGCTTGGCAGCTACGAGCAGTACTTC
CDR3 protein: CASSPLGSYEQYF
J gene: TRBJ2-7
D gene: -
V gene: TRBV6-1
clone size: -

CDR3 DNA: TGTGCCAGCAGGGGCGGGGGTTTAACCGGGGAGCTGTTTTTT
CDR3 protein: CASRGGGLTGELFF
J gene: TRBJ2-2
D gene: -
V gene: TRBV19
clone size: -

CDR3 DNA: TGCAGTGCTTCTCCCGACAGGGGGGTGAGGGCTTTCTTT
CDR3 protein: CSASPDRGVRAFF
J gene: TRBJ1-1
D gene: TRBD1
V gene: TRBV20-1
clone size: few

CDR3 DNA: TGTGCCAGCAGCTCCGGGACAGGGCTTAGGTCCTACGAGCAGTACTTC
CDR3 protein: CASSSGTGLRSYEQYF
J gene: TRBJ2-7
D gene: TRBD1
V gene: TRBV7-9
clone size: -

CDR3 DNA: TGCGCCAGCAGCCAAGTTAGCGAGGGCACAGATACGCAGTATTTT
CDR3 protein: CASSQVSEGTDTQYF
J gene: TRBJ2-3
D gene: -
V gene: TRBV4-1
clone size: many

CDR3 DNA: TGCGCCAGCAGCCAAGACGCCAGACGAGTGGGGACCGGGGAGCTGTTTTTT
CDR3 protein: CASSQDARRVGTGELFF
J gene: TRBJ2-2
D gene: -
V gene: TRBV4-3
clone size: few

CDR3 DNA: TGCGCCAGCAGCCCTGGGGAGGGTTGGAATGAGCAGTTCTTC
CDR3 protein: CASSPGEGWNEQFF
J gene: TRBJ2-1
D gene: TRBD2
V gene: TRBV4-1
clone size: many

CDR3 DNA: TGTGCCAGCAGAGACGAGGCTCAGACCCAGTACTTC
CDR3 protein: CASRDEAQTQYF
J gene: TRBJ2-5
D gene: -
V gene: TRBV6-5
clone size: -

CDR3 DNA: TGTGCCACCAGCAGCAGGGACACCTACGAGCAGTACTTC
CDR3 protein: CATSSRDTYEQYF
J gene: TRBJ2-7
D gene: -
V gene: TRBV15
clone size: few

CDR3 DNA: TGTGCCAGCAGCATCCGGGGGGCAGGTGAAGATACGCAGTATTTT
CDR3 protein: CASSIRGAGEDTQYF
J gene: TRBJ2-3
D gene: -
V gene: TRBV7-2
clone size: -

CDR3 DNA: TGCGCCAGCAGCCAAGATGGGGGACAGGGAGGTCCTTTCTACGAGCAGTACTTC
CDR3 protein: CASSQDGGQGGPFYEQYF
J gene: TRBJ2-7
D gene: TRBD1
V gene: TRBV4-3
clone size: -

CDR3 DNA: TGTGCCAGCAGCCCCGAGGCCGGGACAGGGCTTACCTATGAGCAGTTCTTC
CDR3 protein: CASSPEAGTGLTYEQFF
J gene: TRBJ2-1
D gene: TRBD1
V gene: TRBV7-2
clone size: -

CDR3 DNA: TGTGCCAGCAGTGAAGGGACAGGGGTCAATCAGCCCCAGCATTTT
CDR3 protein: CASSEGTGVNQPQHF
J gene: TRBJ1-5
D gene: TRBD1
V gene: TRBV25-1
clone size: many

CDR3 DNA: TGTGCCAGCAGCTTTTGGGGGAGCAATCAGCCCCAGCATTTT
CDR3 protein: CASSFWGSNQPQHF
J gene: TRBJ1-5
D gene: -
V gene: TRBV5-5
clone size: -

CDR3 DNA: TGTGCCAGCAAAGGGACAGGGGCGAAAGAGACCCAGTACTTC
CDR3 protein: CASKGTGAKETQYF
J gene: TRBJ2-5
D gene: TRBD1
V gene: TRBV12-3/TRBV12-4
clone size: -

CDR3 DNA: TGTGCCAGCTCGTTGATACTTGACACCGGGGAGCTGTTTTTT
CDR3 protein: CASSLILDTGELFF
J gene: TRBJ2-2
D gene: -
V gene: TRBV18
clone size: few

CDR3 DNA: TGCAGTGCTCCACGTGAGGGGTTCCCGTCCGGGGAGCTGTTTTTT
CDR3 protein: CSAPREGFPSGELFF
J gene: TRBJ2-2
D gene: -
V gene: TRBV20-1
clone size: many

CDR3 DNA: TGCGCCAGCAGCCAAGATATTTCGGTGAACACTGAAGCTTTCTTT
CDR3 protein: CASSQDISVNTEAFF
J gene: TRBJ1-1
D gene: -
V gene: TRBV4-1
clone size: many

CDR3 DNA: TGTGCCAGCAGCTTAGCGGGGGGGCTCTACGAGCAGTACTTC
CDR3 protein: CASSLAGGLYEQYF
J gene: TRBJ2-7
D gene: -
V gene: TRBV7-2
clone size: -

CDR3 DNA: TGTGCCAGCAGTTCCTCGGGCGGGGAGATGAACACTGAAGCTTTCTTT
CDR3 protein: CASSSSGGEMNTEAFF
J gene: TRBJ1-1
D gene: -
V gene: TRBV27
clone size: few

CDR3 DNA: TGTGCCACCAGCAGAACCCTAGCCAAAAACATTCAGTACTTC
CDR3 protein: CATSRTLAKNIQYF
J gene: TRBJ2-4
D gene: -
V gene: TRBV19
clone size: many

CDR3 DNA: TGTGCCAGCAGTATAGGACAGGGGGCGCCTTACGAGCAGTACTTC
CDR3 protein: CASSIGQGAPYEQYF
J gene: TRBJ2-7
D gene: TRBD1
V gene: TRBV12-3/TRBV12-4
clone size: -

CDR3 DNA: TGCGCCAGCTCCCGGACTAGCGGGGGGGCTTATACGCAGTATTTT
CDR3 protein: CASSRTSGGAYTQYF
J gene: TRBJ2-3
D gene: TRBD2
V gene: TRBV4-1
clone size: few

CDR3 DNA: TGTGCTAGCAGCTCTGCCGGCGAAACCGCCGGGGAGCTGTTTTTT
CDR3 protein: CASSSAGETAGELFF
J gene: TRBJ2-2
D gene: -
V gene: TRBV7-7
clone size: -

CDR3 DNA: TGTGCCACCAGTGAAGCTAGCGGGGGAACAGATACGCAGTATTTT
CDR3 protein: CATSEASGGTDTQYF
J gene: TRBJ2-3
D gene: TRBD2
V gene: TRBV24-1
clone size: few